This T cell receptor beta chain derives from a study of T cells in Graves' hyperthyroidism and ophthalmopathy. The germline CDR1 and CDR2 sequences are MDHEN and SYDVKM. This CDR3 is built from 16 residues. V was clipped by 6 bases and J by 4 bases; unmatched bases: 11. Amplified regions were TCR beta CDR3 sequences from RNA transcripts. The TCR CDR3 first-round RT-PCR relied on the HTBI primer set. MiXCR, run by TCRdb on the multiplex PCR reads, gives a single entry per CDR3 protein. The sample holds a few hundred thousand distinct CDR3 sequences, 15% seen once. Graves' hyperthyroidism without ophthalmopathy progression within 18 months was termed stable. Hyperthyroidism was newly diagnosed in patients aged 18 to 65 (duration under 2 months).

Sequenced material: blood. This chain uses TRBV28 with TRBJ2-2, with 7 bases identical to TRBD2. The clonotype originates from a woman in her twenties or thirties with Graves' hyperthyroidism. The CDR3 protein is CASSSLGGSGTGELFF. CDR3 in DNA: TGTGCCAGCAGCTCGTTGGGAGGGTCGGGCACCGGGGAGCTGTTTTTT.